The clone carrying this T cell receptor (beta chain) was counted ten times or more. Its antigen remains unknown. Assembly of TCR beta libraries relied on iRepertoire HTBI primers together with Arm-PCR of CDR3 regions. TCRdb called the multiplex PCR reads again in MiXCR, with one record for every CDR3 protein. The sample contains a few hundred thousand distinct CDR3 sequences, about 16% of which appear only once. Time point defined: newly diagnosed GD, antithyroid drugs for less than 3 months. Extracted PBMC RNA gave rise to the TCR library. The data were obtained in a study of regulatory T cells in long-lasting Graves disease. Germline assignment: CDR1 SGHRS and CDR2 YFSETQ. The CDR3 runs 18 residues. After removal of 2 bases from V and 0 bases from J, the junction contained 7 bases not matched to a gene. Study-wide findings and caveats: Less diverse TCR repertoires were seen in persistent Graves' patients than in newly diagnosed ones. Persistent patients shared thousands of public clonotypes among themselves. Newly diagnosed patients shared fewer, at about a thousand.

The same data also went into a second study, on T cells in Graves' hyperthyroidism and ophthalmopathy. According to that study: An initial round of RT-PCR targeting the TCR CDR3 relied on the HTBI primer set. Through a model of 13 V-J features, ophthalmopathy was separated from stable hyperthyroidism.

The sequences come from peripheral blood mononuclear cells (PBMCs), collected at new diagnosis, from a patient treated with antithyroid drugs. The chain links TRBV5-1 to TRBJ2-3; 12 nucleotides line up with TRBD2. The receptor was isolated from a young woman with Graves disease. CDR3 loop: CASSFDGTSGRSTDTQYF. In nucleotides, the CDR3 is TGCGCCAGCAGCTTTGACGGGACTAGCGGGCGAAGCACAGATACGCAGTATTTT. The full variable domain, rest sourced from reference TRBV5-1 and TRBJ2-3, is KAGVTQTPRYLIKTRGQQVTLSCSPISGHRSVSWYQQTPGQGLQFLFEYFSETQRNKGNFPGRFSGRQFSNSRSEMNVSTLELGDSALYLCASSFDGTSGRSTDTQYFGPGTRLTVL.